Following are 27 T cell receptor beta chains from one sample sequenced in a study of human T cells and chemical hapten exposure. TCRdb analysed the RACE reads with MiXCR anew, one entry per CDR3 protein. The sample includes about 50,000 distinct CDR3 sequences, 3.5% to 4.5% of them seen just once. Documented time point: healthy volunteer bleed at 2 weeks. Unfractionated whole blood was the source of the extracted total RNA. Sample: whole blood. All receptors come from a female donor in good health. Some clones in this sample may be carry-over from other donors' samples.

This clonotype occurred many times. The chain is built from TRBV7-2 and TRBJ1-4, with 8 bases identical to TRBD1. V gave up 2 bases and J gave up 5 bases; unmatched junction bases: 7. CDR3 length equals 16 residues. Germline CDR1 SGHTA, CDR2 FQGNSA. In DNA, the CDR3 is TGTGCCAGCAGCTTACAGGGGGCGCGGTCGAATGAAAAACTGTTTTTT. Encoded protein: CASSLQGARSNEKLFF. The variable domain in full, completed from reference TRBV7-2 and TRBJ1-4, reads GAGVSQSPSNKVTEKGKDVELRCDPISGHTALYWYRQSLGQGLEFLIYFQGNSAPDKSGLPSDRFSAERTGGSVSTLTIQRTQQEDSAVYLCASSLQGARSNEKLFFGSGTQLSVL.

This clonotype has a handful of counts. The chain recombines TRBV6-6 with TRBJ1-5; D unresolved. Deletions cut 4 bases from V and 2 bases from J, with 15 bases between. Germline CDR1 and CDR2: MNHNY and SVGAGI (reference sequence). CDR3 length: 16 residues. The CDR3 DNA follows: TGTGCCAGCAGTTTCGGACCGGGATGGGGCAATCAGCCCCAGCATTTT. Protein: CASSFGPGWGNQPQHF.

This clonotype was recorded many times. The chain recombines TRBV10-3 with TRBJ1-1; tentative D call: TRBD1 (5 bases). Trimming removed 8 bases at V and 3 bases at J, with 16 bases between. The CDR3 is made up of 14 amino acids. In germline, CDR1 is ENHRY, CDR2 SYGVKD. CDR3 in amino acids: CAISKGQGDTEAFF. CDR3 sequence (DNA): TGTGCCATCTCGAAGGGCCAGGGCGACACTGAAGCTTTCTTT.

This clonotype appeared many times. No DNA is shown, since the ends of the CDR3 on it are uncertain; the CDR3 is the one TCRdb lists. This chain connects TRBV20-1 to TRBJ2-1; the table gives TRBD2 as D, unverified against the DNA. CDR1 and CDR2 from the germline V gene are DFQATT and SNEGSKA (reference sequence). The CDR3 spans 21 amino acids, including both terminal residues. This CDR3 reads CSARVAGGAYNLTMSKGGAFF.

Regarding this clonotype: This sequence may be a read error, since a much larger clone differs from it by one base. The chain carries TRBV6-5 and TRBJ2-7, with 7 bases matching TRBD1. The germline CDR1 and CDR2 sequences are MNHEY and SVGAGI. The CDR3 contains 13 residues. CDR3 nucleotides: TGTGCCAGGAGTTCCTTCAGGGGGAACGAGCAGTACTTC. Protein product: CARSSFRGNEQYF.

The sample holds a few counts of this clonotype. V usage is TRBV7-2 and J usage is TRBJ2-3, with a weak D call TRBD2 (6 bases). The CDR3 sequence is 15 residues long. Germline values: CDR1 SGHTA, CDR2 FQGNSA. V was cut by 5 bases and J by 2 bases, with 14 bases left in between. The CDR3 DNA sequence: TGTGCCAGCAGCCCTGGGACTCCGAACACAGATACGCAGTATTTT. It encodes CASSPGTPNTDTQYF.

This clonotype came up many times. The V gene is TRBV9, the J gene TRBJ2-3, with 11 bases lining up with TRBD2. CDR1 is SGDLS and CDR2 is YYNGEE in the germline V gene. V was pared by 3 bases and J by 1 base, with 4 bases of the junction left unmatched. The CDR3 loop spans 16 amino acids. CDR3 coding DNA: TGTGCCAGCAGCGCAGTGGGACTAGCGGGCACAGATACGCAGTATTTT. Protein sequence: CASSAVGLAGTDTQYF.

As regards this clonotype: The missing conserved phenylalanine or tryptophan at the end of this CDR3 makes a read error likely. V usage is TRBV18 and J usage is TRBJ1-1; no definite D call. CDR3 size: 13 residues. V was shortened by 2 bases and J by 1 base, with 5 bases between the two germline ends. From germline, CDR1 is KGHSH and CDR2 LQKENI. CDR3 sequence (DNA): TGTGCCAGCTCACCAGGGCAGAACACTGAAGCTTTCCTT. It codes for CASSPGQNTEAFL.

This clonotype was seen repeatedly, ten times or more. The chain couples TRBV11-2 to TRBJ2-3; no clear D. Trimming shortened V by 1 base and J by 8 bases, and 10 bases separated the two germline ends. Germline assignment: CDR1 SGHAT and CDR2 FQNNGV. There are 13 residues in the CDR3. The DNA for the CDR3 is TGTGCCAGCAGCTTAGGTCCCAGTGTTACGCAGTATTTT. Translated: CASSLGPSVTQYF.

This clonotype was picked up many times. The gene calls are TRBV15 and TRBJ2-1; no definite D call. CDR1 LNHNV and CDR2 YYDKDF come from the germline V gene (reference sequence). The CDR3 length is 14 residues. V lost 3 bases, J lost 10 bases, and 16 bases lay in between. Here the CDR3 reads CATSSVFDKSEQFF. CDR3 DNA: TGTGCCACCAGCAGCGTCTTTGACAAATCGGAGCAGTTCTTC.

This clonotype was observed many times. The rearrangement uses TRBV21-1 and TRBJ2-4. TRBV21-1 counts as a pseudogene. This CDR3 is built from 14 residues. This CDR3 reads CASSIRTAKNIQYF. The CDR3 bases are TGTGCCAGCAGCATCCGGACAGCCAAAAACATTCAGTACTTC.

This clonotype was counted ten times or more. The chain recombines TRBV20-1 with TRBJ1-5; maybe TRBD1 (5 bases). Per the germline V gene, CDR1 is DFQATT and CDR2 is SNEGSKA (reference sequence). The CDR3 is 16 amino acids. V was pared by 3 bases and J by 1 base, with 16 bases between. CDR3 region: CSASPGRDRSNQPQHF. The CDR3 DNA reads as TGCAGTGCTAGTCCCGGCAGGGATCGGAGCAATCAGCCCCAGCATTTT.

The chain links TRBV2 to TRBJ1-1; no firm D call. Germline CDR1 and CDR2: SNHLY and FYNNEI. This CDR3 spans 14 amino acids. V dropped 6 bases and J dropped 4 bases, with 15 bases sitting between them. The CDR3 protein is CASRYITDLTEAFF. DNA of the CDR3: TGTGCCAGCAGATACATAACAGACCTCACTGAAGCTTTCTTT.

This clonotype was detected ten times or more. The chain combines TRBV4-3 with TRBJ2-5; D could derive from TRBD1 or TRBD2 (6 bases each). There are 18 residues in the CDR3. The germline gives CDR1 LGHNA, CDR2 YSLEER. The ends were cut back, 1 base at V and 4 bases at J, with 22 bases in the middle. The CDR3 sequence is CASSQGGSGGIGGETQYF. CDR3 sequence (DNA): TGCGCCAGCAGCCAAGGGGGGTCCGGGGGCATCGGAGGAGAGACCCAGTACTTC.

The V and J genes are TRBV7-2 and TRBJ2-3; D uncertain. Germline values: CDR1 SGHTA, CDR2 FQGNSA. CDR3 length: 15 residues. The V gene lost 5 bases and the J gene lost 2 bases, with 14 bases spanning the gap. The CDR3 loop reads CASSHRLGITDTQYF. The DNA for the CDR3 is TGTGCCAGCAGCCACCGACTGGGAATCACAGATACGCAGTATTTT.

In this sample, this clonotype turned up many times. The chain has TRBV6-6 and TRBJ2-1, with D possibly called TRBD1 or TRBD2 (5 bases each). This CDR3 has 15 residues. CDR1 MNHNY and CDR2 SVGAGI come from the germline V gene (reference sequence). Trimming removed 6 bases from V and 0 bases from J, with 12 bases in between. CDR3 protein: CASREDILSYNEQFF. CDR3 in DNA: TGTGCCAGCAGGGAGGACATTCTCTCCTACAATGAGCAGTTCTTC.

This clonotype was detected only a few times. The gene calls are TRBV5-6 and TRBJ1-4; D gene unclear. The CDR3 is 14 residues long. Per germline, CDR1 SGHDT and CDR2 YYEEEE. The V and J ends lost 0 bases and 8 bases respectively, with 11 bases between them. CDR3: CASSLGGFGEKLFF. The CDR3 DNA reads TGTGCCAGCAGCTTGGGAGGATTTGGGGAAAAACTGTTTTTT.

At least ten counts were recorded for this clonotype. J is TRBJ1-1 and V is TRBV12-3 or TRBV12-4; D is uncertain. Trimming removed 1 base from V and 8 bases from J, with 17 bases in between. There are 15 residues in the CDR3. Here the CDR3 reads CASSLEFVFRVEAFF. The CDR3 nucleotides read TGTGCCAGCAGTTTAGAGTTTGTTTTTAGAGTGGAAGCTTTCTTT.

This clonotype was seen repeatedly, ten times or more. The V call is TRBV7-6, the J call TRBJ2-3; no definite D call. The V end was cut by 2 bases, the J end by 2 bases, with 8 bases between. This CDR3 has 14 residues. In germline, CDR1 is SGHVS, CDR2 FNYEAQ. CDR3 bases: TGTGCCAGCAGCTTACCAGATATCACAGATACGCAGTATTTT. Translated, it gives CASSLPDITDTQYF. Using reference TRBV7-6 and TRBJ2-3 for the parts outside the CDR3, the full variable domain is GAGVSQSPRYKVTKRGQDVALRCDPISGHVSLYWYRQALGQGPEFLTYFNYEAQQDKSGLPNDRFSAERPEGSISTLTIQRTEQRDSAMYRCASSLPDITDTQYFGPGTRLTVL.

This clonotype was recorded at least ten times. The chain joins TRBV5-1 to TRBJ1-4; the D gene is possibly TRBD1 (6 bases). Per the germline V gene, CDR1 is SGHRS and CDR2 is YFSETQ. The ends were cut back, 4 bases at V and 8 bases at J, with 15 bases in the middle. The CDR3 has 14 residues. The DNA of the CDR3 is TGCGCCAGCAGCCCCCCAGGGGTGGAGGAAAAACTGTTTTTT. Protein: CASSPPGVEEKLFF.

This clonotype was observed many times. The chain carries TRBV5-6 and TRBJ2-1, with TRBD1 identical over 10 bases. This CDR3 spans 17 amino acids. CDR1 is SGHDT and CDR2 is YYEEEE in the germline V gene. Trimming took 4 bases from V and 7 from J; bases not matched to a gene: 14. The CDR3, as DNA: TGTGCCAGCAGCCTGACCCCGGGACAGGGGTCGGTAAATGAGCAGTTCTTC. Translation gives CASSLTPGQGSVNEQFF.

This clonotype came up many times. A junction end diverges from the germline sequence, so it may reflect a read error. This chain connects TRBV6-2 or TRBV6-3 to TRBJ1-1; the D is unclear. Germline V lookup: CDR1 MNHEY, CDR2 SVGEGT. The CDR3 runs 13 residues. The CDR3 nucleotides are TGTGCCAGCAGCTCAACGGGCCATCTATTGCGGATCTTT. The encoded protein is CASSSTGHLLRIF.

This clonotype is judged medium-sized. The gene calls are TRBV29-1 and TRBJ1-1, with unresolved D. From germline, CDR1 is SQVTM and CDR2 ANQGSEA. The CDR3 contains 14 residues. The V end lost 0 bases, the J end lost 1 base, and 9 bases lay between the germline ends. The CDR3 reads CSVEEFSWNTEAFF. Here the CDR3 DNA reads TGCAGCGTTGAAGAATTCAGCTGGAACACTGAAGCTTTCTTT.

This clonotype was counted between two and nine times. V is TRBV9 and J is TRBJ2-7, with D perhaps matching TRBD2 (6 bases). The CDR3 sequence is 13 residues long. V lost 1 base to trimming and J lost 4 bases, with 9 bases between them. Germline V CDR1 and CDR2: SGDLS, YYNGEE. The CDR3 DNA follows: TGTGCCAGCAGCGTAATGGAGGGTTACGAGCAGTACTTC. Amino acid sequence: CASSVMEGYEQYF.

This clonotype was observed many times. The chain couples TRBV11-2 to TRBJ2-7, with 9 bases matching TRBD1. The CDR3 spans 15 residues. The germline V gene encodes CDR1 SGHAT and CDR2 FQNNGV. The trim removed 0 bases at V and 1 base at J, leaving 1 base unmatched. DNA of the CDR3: TGTGCCAGCAGCTTAGAGGGGACAGGGTCCTACGAGCAGTACTTC. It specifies CASSLEGTGSYEQYF.

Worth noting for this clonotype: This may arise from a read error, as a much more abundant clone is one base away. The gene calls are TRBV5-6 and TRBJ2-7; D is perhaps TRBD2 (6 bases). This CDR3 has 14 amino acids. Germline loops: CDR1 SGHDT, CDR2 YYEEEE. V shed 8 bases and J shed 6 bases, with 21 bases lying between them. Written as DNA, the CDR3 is TGTGCCAGGAGCCCGGATCAGCGGCGGGGCGAGCAGTACTTC. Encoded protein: CARSPDQRRGEQYF.

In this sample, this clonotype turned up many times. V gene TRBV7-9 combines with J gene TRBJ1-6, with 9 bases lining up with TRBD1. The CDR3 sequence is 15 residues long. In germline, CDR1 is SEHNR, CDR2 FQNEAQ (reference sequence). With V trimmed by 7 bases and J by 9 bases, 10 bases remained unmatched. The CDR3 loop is CASIPEGTGRSPLHF. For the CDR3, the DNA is TGTGCCAGCATCCCAGAGGGGACAGGGCGTTCACCCCTCCACTTT.